The TCR beta chain under discussion was sequenced for a study of T cells in Graves' hyperthyroidism and ophthalmopathy. There are many counts of this clonotype. Its specificity is unknown. Study-wide points: A 13 V-J model separated ophthalmopathy from stable hyperthyroidism.

From RNA transcripts, TCR beta CDR3 regions were amplified. The HTBI primer set served for first-round RT-PCR of the TCR CDR3. TCRdb called the multiplex PCR reads again in MiXCR, with one record for every CDR3 protein. The sample contains 600,000 to 750,000 distinct CDR3 sequences, approximately 15% of which appear only once. The CDR3 consists of 15 residues. V trimming: 0 bases; J trimming: 5 bases; junction bases outside the gene matches: 2. Germline lookup yields CDR1 DFQATT and CDR2 SNEGSKA (reference sequence). This clonotype originated in a man between 50 and 59 years old with Graves' hyperthyroidism. Sequenced sample: blood. V and J are TRBV20-1 and TRBJ2-2; 11 bases map to TRBD2. In nucleotides, the CDR3 is TGCAGTGCTAGAGATAGGACTAGCGGGACCGGGGAGCTGTTTTTT. Translation gives CSARDRTSGTGELFF.